Below, 19 T cell receptor beta chains from the same sample are listed, as sequenced in a study of blood T cell repertoires in COVID-19. Assay used: immunoSEQ multiplex PCR; TCRdb lists only in-frame clones, some missing. The table has some 83,000 clones, approximately 79% seen once. The material sequenced was peripheral blood. Source of these receptors: a woman of 80 years or more with acute or convalescent COVID-19.

This chain joins TRBV24-1 and TRBJ1-5; D ambiguous. CDR3 size: 15 residues. Between the trimmed V and J ends, which lost 4 bases and 4 bases, there was a span of 13 bases. CDR1 KGHDR and CDR2 SFDVKD come from the germline V gene. The CDR3 protein is CATSDPRGPNQPQHF. CDR3 coding DNA: TGTGCCACCAGTGACCCCCGGGGTCCAAATCAGCCCCAGCATTTT.

The CDR3 sequence: CASSHSNRVDGYTF. CDR3 nucleotide sequence: TGTGCCAGCAGCCACAGCAACAGGGTGGATGGCTACACCTTC. The chain employs TRBV7-9 and TRBJ1-2, with TRBD1 as a possible D gene (6 bases). The CDR3 has 14 residues. CDR1 is SEHNR and CDR2 is FQNEAQ in the germline V gene (reference sequence). Trimming stripped 5 bases from V and 6 bases from J, with 16 bases between. The complete variable domain, with remaining parts taken from reference TRBV7-9 and TRBJ1-2, reads DTGVSQNPRHKITKRGQNVTFRCDPISEHNRLYWYRQTLGQGPEFLTYFQNEAQLEKSRLLSDRFSAERPKGSFSTLEIQRTEQGDSAMYLCASSHSNRVDGYTFGSGTRLTVV.

A word on this clone: Other DNA sequences of this sample code for an identical CDR3. This rearrangement joins TRBV5-1 to TRBJ1-4, with 9 bases aligning to TRBD1. The junction had 0 bases not matched to a gene; V was cut back by 0 bases and J by 6 bases. Germline assignment: CDR1 SGHRS and CDR2 YFSETQ. The CDR3 has 14 residues. The CDR3 here is CASSLGQGDEKLFF. CDR3 sequence (DNA): TGCGCCAGCAGCTTGGGACAGGGGGATGAAAAACTGTTTTTT.

The chain couples TRBV12-5 to TRBJ1-1, with D possibly matching TRBD1 (6 bases). The germline gives CDR1 LGHNT, CDR2 FRNRAP. The CDR3 has 13 residues. V lost 6 bases and J lost 2, with 10 bases in between. The CDR3 DNA follows: TGTGCTAGTGGCCTCGGGACAAACACTGAAGCTTTCTTT. It codes for CASGLGTNTEAFF.

This clone was observed a few times. The V and J genes are TRBV25-1 and TRBJ1-2; D is uncertain. The CDR3 covers 15 residues. Trimming shortened V by 1 base and J by 7 bases, and 16 bases separated the two germline ends. From germline, CDR1 is MGHDK and CDR2 SYGVNS. Here the CDR3 reads CASSEFNLRGVGYTF. CDR3 sequence (DNA): TGTGCCAGCAGTGAATTTAATCTGCGTGGTGTTGGCTACACCTTC.

The V and J genes are TRBV6-5 and TRBJ2-7; TRBD1 aligns across 7 bases. Germline V gives CDR1 MNHEY, CDR2 SVGAGI. Losses at the gene ends were 5 bases for V and 3 bases for J; bases not matched to a gene: 4. The CDR3 is 13 amino acids. The CDR3 DNA is TGTGCCAGCAGTCGACAGGGAGTCTACGAGCAGTACTTC. This sequence encodes CASSRQGVYEQYF.

This clone was recorded once. The chain couples TRBV15 to TRBJ2-7; 9 nucleotides align to TRBD2. Looked up from germline, CDR1 is LNHNV and CDR2 is YYDKDF (reference sequence). Unmatched junction bases numbered 11, after V lost 5 bases and J lost 0 bases. This CDR3 is built from 17 residues. The chain's CDR3 is CATSPAGGSYSSYEQYF. The CDR3 DNA sequence: TGTGCCACCAGCCCAGCGGGGGGTTCTTACAGCTCCTACGAGCAGTACTTC.

This chain connects TRBV4-2 to TRBJ1-3; 7 nucleotides agree with TRBD1. CDR3 length equals 13 residues. CDR1 is LGHNA and CDR2 is YNFKEQ in the germline V gene. V shed 4 bases, J shed 7 bases, and the junction held 4 bases outside the gene matches. The CDR3 protein is CASSLGQVNTIYF. The CDR3 DNA is TGTGCCAGCAGCCTAGGACAGGTGAACACCATATATTTT.

The rearrangement joins TRBV6-5 to TRBJ2-3; D ambiguous. CDR3 length: 14 residues. Germline values: CDR1 MNHEY, CDR2 SVGAGI. The ends were cut back, 6 bases at V and 0 bases at J, with 10 bases in the middle. In DNA form, the CDR3 reads TGTGCCAGCAGCTGGCAGTTTAGCACAGATACGCAGTATTTT. It codes for CASSWQFSTDTQYF.

This clone was seen only once. The CDR3 here is CASSLQGWDSPLHF. CDR3 coding DNA: TGTGCCAGCAGTCTTCAGGGGTGGGATTCACCCCTCCACTTT. The chain is built from TRBV4-2 and TRBJ1-6; D might be TRBD1 (6 bases). Germline CDR1 is LGHNA and CDR2 is YNFKEQ. This CDR3 spans 14 amino acids. V lost 6 bases and J 8 bases, leaving 14 bases between the germline ends.

The CDR3 protein is CASSPSGTYKNIQYF. The CDR3 nucleotides are TGTGCCAGCTCACCATCCGGGACTTATAAAAACATTCAGTACTTC. This chain links TRBV18 with TRBJ2-4; D is perhaps TRBD2 (6 bases). Trimming stripped 2 bases from V and 4 bases from J, with 12 bases between. This CDR3 is built from 15 residues. Germline assignment: CDR1 KGHSH and CDR2 LQKENI.

The chain employs TRBV27 and TRBJ1-1, with 8 bases lining up with TRBD1. Germline assignment: CDR1 MNHEY and CDR2 SMNVEV (reference sequence). V gave up 5 bases and J gave up 4 bases; unmatched junction bases: 6. This CDR3 is built from 14 residues. The CDR3 here is CASSEDREGTEAFF. In nucleotides, the CDR3 is TGTGCCAGCAGTGAGGACAGGGAGGGCACTGAAGCTTTCTTT.

This clone came up a few times. The same CDR3 is also encoded by other DNA sequences in this sample. The chain has TRBV30 and TRBJ1-5; 8 bases are shared with TRBD1. The V gene end was trimmed by 3 bases and the J gene end by 4 bases; junction bases not matched to a gene: 8. The CDR3 consists of 15 residues. CDR1 is GTSNPN and CDR2 is SVGIG in the germline V gene (reference sequence). Written as DNA, the CDR3 is TGTGCCTGGAGCGGGCAGGGGGCTGGTAATCAGCCCCAGCATTTT. This gives the protein CAWSGQGAGNQPQHF.

The chain joins TRBV18 to TRBJ1-2; TRBD1 agrees at 7 bases. CDR3 length: 16 residues. Germline values: CDR1 KGHSH, CDR2 LQKENI. V was pared by 2 bases and J by 3 bases, with 9 bases of the junction left unmatched. In nucleotides, the CDR3 is TGTGCCAGCTCACCATACAGGGGCTCGGGCGACTATGGCTACACCTTC. Its translation: CASSPYRGSGDYGYTF.

V gene TRBV6-5 combines with J gene TRBJ1-5, with TRBD1 identical over 9 bases. This CDR3 region has 13 residues. Germline-derived CDR1 and CDR2 are MNHEY and SVGAGI. Germline trimming cut 6 bases from V and 5 bases from J; bases unmatched to any gene: 2. The CDR3 coding sequence is TGTGCCAGCAGGGACAGGGGCGATCAGCCCCAGCATTTT. Translating gives CASRDRGDQPQHF.

The chain has TRBV2 and TRBJ1-4; 10 nucleotides match TRBD1. Germline V gene sequence: CDR1 SNHLY, CDR2 FYNNEI. The J segment lost 2 bases and the V segment lost 2 bases, leaving 2 bases of the junction unmatched. This CDR3 region has 16 residues. CDR3 nucleotide sequence: TGTGCCAGCAGTGAAACGGGACAGGGGACTAATGAAAAACTGTTTTTT. It yields the protein CASSETGQGTNEKLFF.

This chain connects TRBV6-6 to TRBJ1-5; maybe TRBD1 (5 bases). The CDR3 contains 15 residues. From germline, CDR1 is MNHNY and CDR2 SVGAGI (reference sequence). The V gene lost 0 bases and the J gene lost 4 bases, with 10 bases spanning the gap. The CDR3 spells CASSYSGRGNQPQHF. The CDR3 nucleotides are TGTGCCAGCAGTTACTCTGGCCGGGGGAATCAGCCCCAGCATTTT.

The V and J genes are TRBV4-3 and TRBJ2-2; TRBD1 agrees at 8 bases. After removal of 1 base from V and 1 base from J, the junction contained 5 bases not matched to a gene. Germline lookup yields CDR1 LGHNA and CDR2 YSLEER. This CDR3 comprises 17 residues. CDR3 amino acids: CASSQGPGTGNTGELFF. CDR3 in DNA: TGCGCCAGCAGCCAAGGCCCGGGGACAGGGAACACCGGGGAGCTGTTTTTT.

The count of this clone is one. The chain recombines TRBV2 with TRBJ1-5; TRBD1 is a possible D gene (5 bases). Germline-derived CDR1 and CDR2 are SNHLY and FYNNEI. This CDR3 contains 17 residues. The V and J ends lost 3 bases and 0 bases respectively, with 15 bases between them. The chain's CDR3 is CASSDLRQSNSNQPQHF. As DNA, the CDR3 is TGTGCCAGCAGTGATCTTAGACAGAGTAATAGCAATCAGCCCCAGCATTTT.